Listed below are T cell receptor beta chains from one sample, sequenced in a study of chronic HIV infection and antiretroviral therapy. TCRdb passed the 5' RACE reads through MiXCR, listing each CDR3 protein once. The sample yields about 38,000 distinct CDR3 sequences, approximately 7.4% seen once. Sequenced: peripheral blood. Every receptor here comes from an adult who had HIV and had not received antiretroviral therapy, or was an uninfected healthy control (not recorded which). Both conserved end residues are part of each CDR3. A D gene is named only where the DNA matches it firmly. Only some rows state a clone size, as once, few, many or a class for expanded clones.

>TRBD2|TRBJ2-3|TRBV7-2|few
CASSLVGTSAVDTQYF
TGTGCCAGCAGCTTAGTGGGGACTAGTGCGGTGGATACGCAGTATTTT
>NA|TRBJ2-1|TRBV20-1|many
CSALRWAAYNEQFF
TGCAGTGCTCTCCGGTGGGCGGCCTACAATGAGCAGTTCTTC
>NA|TRBJ2-2|TRBV27|few
CASSLYGELFF
TGTGCCAGCAGTTTATACGGGGAGCTGTTTTTT
>NA|TRBJ2-3|TRBV27|NA
CASSLAGITDTQYF
TGTGCCAGCAGTTTGGCTGGGATCACAGATACGCAGTATTTT
>NA|TRBJ2-3|TRBV7-3|many
CASSIHANPATDTQYF
TGTGCCAGCAGCATCCACGCCAACCCAGCGACAGATACGCAGTATTTT
>TRBD2|TRBJ2-3|TRBV20-1|NA
CSARDRLREPVDTQYF
TGCAGTGCTAGAGATCGGTTGCGGGAGCCCGTTGATACGCAGTATTTT
>NA|TRBJ1-1|TRBV28|NA
CASSSRQGRTETFF
TGTGCCAGCAGTTCACGGCAGGGGAGGACTGAAACTTTCTTT
>NA|TRBJ2-7|TRBV28|few
CASSLGGYKTYEQYF
TGTGCCAGCAGTTTAGGTGGCTACAAGACCTACGAGCAGTACTTC
>NA|TRBJ1-2|TRBV3-1|few
CASSQVTTSIGGYTF
TGTGCCAGCAGCCAAGTGACGACATCCATAGGTGGCTACACCTTC
>NA|TRBJ2-1|TRBV28|many
CASSFPRGGNNEQFF
TGTGCCAGCAGTTTTCCCAGGGGGGGGAACAATGAGCAGTTCTTC
>NA|TRBJ2-3|TRBV28|NA
CASRTRGADTQYF
TGTGCCAGCAGGACAAGGGGGGCCGATACGCAGTATTTT
>TRBD2|TRBJ2-2|TRBV20-1|many
CSARGGRRSGELFF
TGCAGTGCTAGAGGCGGGAGGAGGTCCGGGGAGCTGTTTTTT
>NA|TRBJ1-6|TRBV10-2|few
CASSDGIQGDSPLHF
TGCGCCAGCAGTGATGGTATACAGGGAGATTCACCCCTCCACTTT
>NA|TRBJ2-2|TRBV2|NA
CASSGLSNTGELFF
TGTGCCAGCTCCGGACTTTCCAACACCGGGGAGCTGTTTTTT
>NA|TRBJ2-5|TRBV29-1|many
CSVEDLNRQETQYF
TGCAGCGTTGAAGATCTTAACAGGCAAGAGACCCAGTACTTC
>NA|TRBJ2-7|TRBV3-1|many
CASSPRDKPSYEQYF
TGTGCCAGCAGCCCCCGGGACAAGCCCTCTTACGAGCAGTACTTC
>TRBD2|TRBJ2-1|TRBV29-1|many
CSVEDFLAGSYNEQFF
TGCAGCGTTGAAGATTTCCTAGCGGGCTCCTACAATGAGCAGTTCTTC
>TRBD1|TRBJ1-5|TRBV28|NA
CASSFSDRNNQPQHF
TGTGCCAGCAGTTTTTCGGACAGGAATAATCAGCCCCAGCATTTT
>NA|TRBJ2-3|TRBV10-2|medium-sized
CASSLLADTQYF
TGCGCCAGCAGCCTACTAGCAGATACGCAGTATTTT
>NA|TRBJ1-3|TRBV7-9|NA
CASSLAPLTNVPGNTIYF
TGTGCCAGCAGCTTAGCCCCTCTGACAAACGTGCCTGGAAACACCATATATTTT
>NA|TRBJ2-6|TRBV6-5|NA
CASSYSASSGANVLTF
TGTGCCAGCAGTTACTCGGCGTCCTCTGGGGCCAACGTCCTGACTTTC
>NA|TRBJ2-5|TRBV28|many
CASSRAPGEAETQYF
TGTGCCAGCAGTAGGGCACCGGGAGAGGCAGAGACCCAGTACTTC